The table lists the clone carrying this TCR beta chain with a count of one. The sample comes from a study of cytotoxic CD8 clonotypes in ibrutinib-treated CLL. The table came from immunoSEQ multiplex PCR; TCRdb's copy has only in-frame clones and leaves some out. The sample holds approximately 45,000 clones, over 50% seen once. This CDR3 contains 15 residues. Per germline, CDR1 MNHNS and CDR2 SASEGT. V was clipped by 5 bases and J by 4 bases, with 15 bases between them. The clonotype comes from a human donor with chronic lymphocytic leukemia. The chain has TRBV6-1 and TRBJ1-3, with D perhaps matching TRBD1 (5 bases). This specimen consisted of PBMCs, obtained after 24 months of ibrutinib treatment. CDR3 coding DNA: TGTGCCAGCAGTCCGAAGACAGTCCCCGGAAACACCATATATTTT. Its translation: CASSPKTVPGNTIYF.